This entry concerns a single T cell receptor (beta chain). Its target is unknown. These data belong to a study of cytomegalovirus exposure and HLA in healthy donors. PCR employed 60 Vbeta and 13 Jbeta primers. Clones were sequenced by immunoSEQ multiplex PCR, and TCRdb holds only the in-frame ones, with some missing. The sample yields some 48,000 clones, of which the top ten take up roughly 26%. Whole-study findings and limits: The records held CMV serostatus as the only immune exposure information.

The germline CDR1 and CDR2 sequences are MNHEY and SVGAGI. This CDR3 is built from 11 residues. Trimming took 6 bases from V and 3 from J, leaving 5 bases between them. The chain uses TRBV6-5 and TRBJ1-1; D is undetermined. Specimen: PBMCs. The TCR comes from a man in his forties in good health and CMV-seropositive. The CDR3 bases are TGTGCCAGCAGCCGGGACACTGAAGCTTTCTTT. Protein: CASSRDTEAFF.